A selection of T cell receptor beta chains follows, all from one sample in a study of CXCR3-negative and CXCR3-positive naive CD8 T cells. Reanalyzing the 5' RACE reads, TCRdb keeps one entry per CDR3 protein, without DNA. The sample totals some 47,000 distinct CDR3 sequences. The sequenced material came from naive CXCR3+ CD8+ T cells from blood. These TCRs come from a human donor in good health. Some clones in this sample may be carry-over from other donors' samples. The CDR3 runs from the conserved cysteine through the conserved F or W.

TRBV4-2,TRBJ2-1,CASSPLSEAYNEQFF
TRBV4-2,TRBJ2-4,CASSLNRDVQYF
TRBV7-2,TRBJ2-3,CASSLVAGAYTDTQYF
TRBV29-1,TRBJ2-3,CSVGGVLGISTDTQYF
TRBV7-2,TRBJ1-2,CASSLGAGANYGYTF
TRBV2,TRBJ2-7,CASSEASYEQYF
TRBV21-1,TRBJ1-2,CAKAGFPDRGTGYTF
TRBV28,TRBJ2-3,CASSLGSASTDTQYF
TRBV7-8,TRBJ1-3,CASSPDSGNTIYF
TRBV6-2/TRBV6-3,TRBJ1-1,CASSYWAANTEAFF
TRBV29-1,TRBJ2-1,CSVEYFQDGSYNEQFF
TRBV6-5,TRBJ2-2,CASSYSPFNTGELFF
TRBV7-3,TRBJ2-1,CASSLTWGTAGEQFF
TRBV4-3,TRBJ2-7,CASSQGSQGSHEQYF
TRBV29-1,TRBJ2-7,CSVEAAGSYEQYF
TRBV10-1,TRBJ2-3,CASSEGQRTDTQYF
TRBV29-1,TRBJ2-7,CRVPWQNGEQYF
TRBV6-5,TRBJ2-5,CASSYDGETQYF
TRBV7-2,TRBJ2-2,CASSLERDWMGELFF
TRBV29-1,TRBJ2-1,CSVEPTVTELGEQFF
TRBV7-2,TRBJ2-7,CDSSLEQGGFYEQYF
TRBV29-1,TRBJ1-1,CSVPDDGLVAFF
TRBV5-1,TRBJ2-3,CASSSYTDTQYF
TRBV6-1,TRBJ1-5,CASSEGTDNQPQHF
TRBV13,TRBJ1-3,CASSRGGFVYGNTIYF
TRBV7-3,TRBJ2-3,CASSLFGADTDTQYF
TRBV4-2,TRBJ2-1,CASSPLRASYNEQFF
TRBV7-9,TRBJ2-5,CASSPKGVDRETQYF
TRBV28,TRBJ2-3,CASSLGQGEADTQYF
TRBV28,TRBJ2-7,CASNPGQGAVYEQYF
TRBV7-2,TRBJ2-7,CASSPGTRAYEQYF
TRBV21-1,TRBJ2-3,CASSEEWDRTSTTDTQYF
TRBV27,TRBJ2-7,CASSHTGGGSYEQYF
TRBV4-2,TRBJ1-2,CASKTEDYGYTF
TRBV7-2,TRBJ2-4,CASSLPDKVRAKNIQYF
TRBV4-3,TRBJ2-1,CASSQDRDTESDEQFF
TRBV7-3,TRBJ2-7,CASSLTGSSYEQYF
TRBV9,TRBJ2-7,CASSVGTATYEQYF